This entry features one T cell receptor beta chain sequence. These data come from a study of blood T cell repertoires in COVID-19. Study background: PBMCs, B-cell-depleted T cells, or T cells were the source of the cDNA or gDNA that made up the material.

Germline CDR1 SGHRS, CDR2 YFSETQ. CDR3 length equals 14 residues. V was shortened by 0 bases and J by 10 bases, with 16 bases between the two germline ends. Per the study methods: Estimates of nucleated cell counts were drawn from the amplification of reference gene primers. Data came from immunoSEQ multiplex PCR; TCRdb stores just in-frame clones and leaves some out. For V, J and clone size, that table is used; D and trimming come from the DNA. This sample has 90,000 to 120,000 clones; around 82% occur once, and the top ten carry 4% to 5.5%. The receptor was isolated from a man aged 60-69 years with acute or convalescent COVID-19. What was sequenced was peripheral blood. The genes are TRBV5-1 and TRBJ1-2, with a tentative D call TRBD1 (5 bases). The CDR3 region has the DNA TGCGCCAGCAGCTTGGCCTGGCAGGGTAATCCCTACACCTTC. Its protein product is CASSLAWQGNPYTF. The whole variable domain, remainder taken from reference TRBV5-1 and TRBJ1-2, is KAGVTQTPRYLIKTRGQQVTLSCSPISGHRSVSWYQQTPGQGLQFLFEYFSETQRNKGNFPGRFSGRQFSNSRSEMNVSTLELGDSALYLCASSLAWQGNPYTFGSGTRLTVV.